The present T cell receptor (beta chain) was sequenced within a study of T cell responses to AZD1222 COVID-19 vaccine. Comments on this clone: Its antigen is not identified.

The germline V and J ends were trimmed by 4 bases and 2 bases, with 12 bases remaining between them. The length of the CDR3 is 14 residues. Germline CDR1 is LGHNA and CDR2 is YSLEER. Study outcomes and limitations: Samples come after the peak T cell response, not at day 14.

Here immunoSEQ multiplex PCR was the method, and the copy in TCRdb shows in-frame clones only, minus some. The sample includes about 120,000 clones, more than 70% of them seen just once. This specimen was peripheral blood, taken 28 days after the second AZD1222 dose. The sequence was obtained from an adult who received the AZD1222 COVID-19 vaccine. The rearrangement joins TRBV4-3 to TRBJ2-7; D tentatively reads TRBD1 or TRBD2 (5 bases each). CDR3 DNA: TGCGCCAGCAGCCTACTAGTGGGGGCCTACGAGCAGTACTTC. This gives the protein CASSLLVGAYEQYF.